Below are 20 T cell receptor beta chains sequenced from a single sample in a study of CD8+ T cells in alopecia areata. RNA extraction and reverse transcription yielded cDNA as sequencing template. Sequenced by immunoSEQ multiplex PCR; TCRdb stores in-frame clones only, minus some. Of about 140,000 clones detected, roughly 60% appear once; the ten largest clones hold about 40%. The sequencing sample was made of CD8+ T cells sorted from blood. These receptor sequences come from a human donor in good health.

The V gene is TRBV4-1, the J gene TRBJ2-5, with no clear D. The CDR3 length is 14 residues. V gave up 2 bases and J gave up 5 bases, with 12 bases separating them. Germline lookup yields CDR1 MGHRA and CDR2 YSYEKL. CDR3 sequence: CASSQLLRTETQYF. CDR3 DNA sequence: TGCGCCAGCAGCCAATTGTTGAGGACGGAGACCCAGTACTTC.

The chain employs TRBV5-1 and TRBJ2-7; D perhaps matches TRBD1 (6 bases). The germline CDR1 and CDR2 sequences are SGHRS and YFSETQ. This CDR3 contains 15 residues. V was pared by 4 bases and J by 3 bases, with 17 bases between. The CDR3 nucleotides read TGCGCCAGCAGCCCTCAAACGGGACATATCTACGAGCAGTACTTC. It codes for CASSPQTGHIYEQYF.

The chain links TRBV7-6 to TRBJ2-7; 9 nucleotides align to TRBD1. J gave up 5 bases and V 5 bases, and 4 bases lay outside the gene matches. The CDR3 extends over 13 amino acids. Germline values: CDR1 SGHVS, CDR2 FNYEAQ. CDR3 sequence reads: CASSRTGVDEQYF. CDR3 coding DNA: TGTGCCAGCAGCAGGACAGGGGTCGACGAGCAGTACTTC.

This clone was recorded a few times. The chain has TRBV29-1 and TRBJ2-7; 7 bases fit TRBD1. The germline V gene encodes CDR1 SQVTM and CDR2 ANQGSEA. CDR3 size: 13 residues. V dropped 5 bases and J dropped 2; count of bases not matched to a gene: 6. The CDR3 protein is CSVTRDSPYEQYF. DNA of the CDR3: TGCAGCGTTACCCGGGACAGTCCCTACGAGCAGTACTTC.

This chain uses TRBV7-2 with TRBJ2-3; TRBD2 matches at 11 bases. The CDR3 consists of 18 residues. The junction had 8 bases not matched to a gene; V was cut back by 1 base and J by 2 bases. Germline CDR1 is SGHTA and CDR2 is FQGNSA. The CDR3 sequence is CASSLERGTSGYTDTQYF. DNA of the CDR3: TGTGCCAGCAGCTTAGAGCGCGGGACTAGCGGATACACAGATACGCAGTATTTT.

The CDR3 here is CASSQKNQPQHF. The DNA of the CDR3 is TGTGCCAGCAGCCAAAAAAATCAGCCCCAGCATTTT. V is TRBV13 and J is TRBJ1-5, with D unresolved. V dropped 5 bases and J dropped 4 bases, with 6 bases sitting between them. The germline V gene encodes CDR1 PRHDT and CDR2 FYEKMQ (reference sequence). CDR3 length: 12 residues.

The J gene is TRBJ1-3, the V gene TRBV9, with no clear D. This CDR3 has 15 residues. V was clipped by 0 bases and J by 1 base, with 8 bases between them. Germline assignment: CDR1 SGDLS and CDR2 YYNGEE. CDR3 sequence: CASSVGVGSGNTIYF. As DNA, the CDR3 is TGTGCCAGCAGCGTAGGGGTCGGGTCTGGAAACACCATATATTTT.

This clone turned up a few times. The chain links TRBV2 to TRBJ2-5; 9 nucleotides line up with TRBD1. CDR1 is SNHLY, CDR2 FYNNEI, per germline. The ends lost 7 bases at V and 1 base at J; junction bases unmatched: 4. This CDR3 has 14 amino acids. The CDR3 here is CASTLGQGQETQYF. Written as DNA, the CDR3 is TGTGCCAGCACGTTGGGACAGGGCCAAGAGACCCAGTACTTC.

There are a few counts of this clone. CDR3 bases: TGTGCCACGGGACTAGCGGACTACGAGCAGTACTTC. Translation gives CATGLADYEQYF. The chain recombines TRBV19 with TRBJ2-7; 11 bases are a match to TRBD2. The CDR3 runs to 12 residues. Germline loops: CDR1 LNHDA, CDR2 SQIVND (reference sequence). V was pared by 10 bases and J by 3 bases, with 2 bases of the junction left unmatched.

The gene calls are TRBV6-5 and TRBJ2-7; D gene ambiguous. This CDR3 has 13 residues. Germline values: CDR1 MNHEY, CDR2 SVGAGI. V gave up 3 bases and J gave up 5 bases, with 11 bases separating them. CDR3 sequence: CASSYSTRHEQYF. The CDR3 nucleotides read TGTGCCAGCAGTTATTCGACGAGACACGAGCAGTACTTC.

V gene TRBV20-1 combines with J gene TRBJ2-1, with 9 bases lining up with TRBD1. Germline V gene lookup returns CDR1 DFQATT and CDR2 SNEGSKA (reference sequence). This CDR3 has 11 amino acids. The V gene end was trimmed by 6 bases and the J gene end by 12 bases; junction bases not matched to a gene: 6. The CDR3 bases are TGCAGTGCCTGGGACAGGGTGGGGCAGTTCTTC. Translation gives CSAWDRVGQFF.

This clone was observed a handful of times. Here the CDR3 DNA reads TGTGCCAGCAGCAGGAGCGGTATGGCTGAAGCTTTCTTT. Protein sequence: CASSRSGMAEAFF. The chain is built from TRBV7-9 and TRBJ1-1, with D unresolved. Per the germline V gene, CDR1 is SEHNR and CDR2 is FQNEAQ (reference sequence). This CDR3 has 13 residues. V lost 5 bases to trimming and J lost 6 bases, with 13 bases between them.

This clone was recorded a few times. The V and J genes are TRBV7-3 and TRBJ2-3; 10 nucleotides match TRBD2. The CDR3 contains 17 residues. The germline V gene has CDR1 SGHTA and CDR2 FQGTGA. V lost 5 bases, J lost 3 bases, and 11 bases stayed unmatched. CDR3 coding DNA: TGTGCCAGCAGCCGACCAAGAAGCGGGAGGGAGACAGATACGCAGTATTTT. Translated: CASSRPRSGRETDTQYF.

This clone came up a few times. The CDR3, as DNA: TGTGCCAGCAGCGCGGGTGACACCGGGGAGCTGTTTTTT. Translating it yields CASSAGDTGELFF. This chain joins TRBV5-6 and TRBJ2-2, with D possibly matching TRBD2 (5 bases). The ends were cut back, 4 bases at V and 3 bases at J, with 7 bases in the middle. In germline, CDR1 is SGHDT, CDR2 YYEEEE. The CDR3 contains 13 residues.

J is TRBJ1-1 and V is TRBV6-6, with 12 nucleotides matching TRBD1. CDR1 MNHNY and CDR2 SVGAGI come from the germline V gene (reference sequence). The length of the CDR3 is 13 residues. With V trimmed by 8 bases and J by 5 bases, 3 bases remained unmatched. CDR3 in amino acids: CASWGQGATEAFF. In DNA form, the CDR3 reads TGTGCCAGCTGGGGACAGGGGGCAACTGAAGCTTTCTTT.

The rearrangement uses TRBV7-9 and TRBJ1-1; D unclear. Per germline, CDR1 SEHNR and CDR2 FQNEAQ (reference sequence). Deletions cut 4 bases from V and 4 bases from J, with 16 bases between. This CDR3 comprises 15 residues. DNA for the CDR3: TGTGCCAGCAGCTCGGAAGTTGGCGGGCTCACTGAAGCTTTCTTT. Translating it yields CASSSEVGGLTEAFF. Drawing the rest from reference TRBV7-9 and TRBJ1-1, the complete variable domain is DTGVSQNPRHKITKRGQNVTFRCDPISEHNRLYWYRQTLGQGPEFLTYFQNEAQLEKSRLLSDRFSAERPKGSFSTLEIQRTEQGDSAMYLCASSSEVGGLTEAFFGQGTRLTVV.

This chain joins TRBV30 and TRBJ2-1; D remains unclear. CDR1 and CDR2 from the germline V gene are GTSNPN and SVGIG (reference sequence). Trimming removed 2 bases from V and 1 base from J, with 3 bases in between. This CDR3 is 12 amino acids long. The chain's CDR3 is CAWSKSYNEQFF. The CDR3 coding sequence is TGTGCCTGGAGTAAGTCCTACAATGAGCAGTTCTTC.

Of note for this clone: The junction departs from germline at one end; a sequencing error may be responsible. Written as DNA, the CDR3 is TGTACCAGCAGTTACGACCTAGGGGACCAAGAGACCCAGTACTTC. Translating it yields CTSSYDLGDQETQYF. The rearrangement uses TRBV6-5 and TRBJ2-5; tentative D call: TRBD1 (5 bases). Germline-derived CDR1 and CDR2 are MNHEY and SVGAGI. CDR3 size: 15 residues.

This clone was seen only once. The V and J genes are TRBV4-2 and TRBJ1-2; possibly TRBD1 for D (5 bases). The CDR3 is 18 residues long. The germline V and J ends were trimmed by 0 bases and 1 base, with 18 bases remaining between them. Germline-derived CDR1 and CDR2 are LGHNA and YNFKEQ. The CDR3 sequence is CASSQDGGSVSSNYGYTF. In DNA form, the CDR3 reads TGTGCCAGCAGCCAAGATGGGGGAAGTGTCAGCAGTAACTATGGCTACACCTTC.

The genes are TRBV19 and TRBJ2-5, with TRBD2 matching 11 bases. CDR1 is LNHDA and CDR2 is SQIVND in the germline V gene (reference sequence). V lost 6 bases, J lost 3 bases, and 3 bases stayed unmatched. CDR3 length: 14 residues. CDR3: CASSLLAGEETQYF. DNA of the CDR3: TGTGCCAGTAGCCTACTAGCGGGAGAAGAGACCCAGTACTTC. The full variable domain, its missing parts supplied by reference TRBV19 and TRBJ2-5, is DGGITQSPKYLFRKEGQNVTLSCEQNLNHDAMYWYRQDPGQGLRLIYYSQIVNDFQKGDIAEGYSVSREKKESFPLTVTSAQKNPTAFYLCASSLLAGEETQYFGPGTRLLVL.